Listed below are T cell receptor beta chains from one sample, sequenced in a study of T cells in Graves' hyperthyroidism and ophthalmopathy. TCRdb passed the multiplex PCR reads through MiXCR, listing each CDR3 protein once. There are fewer than 600,000 distinct CDR3 sequences in the sample; approximately 15% occur only once, and roughly 14% lies in the top ten. Sequencing used blood. Receptors originate from a woman between 35 and 50 years old with Graves' hyperthyroidism. CDR3s include the opening cysteine and the closing phenylalanine or tryptophan. Each record gives: CDR3 length, D gene, J gene, V gene, clone size, CDR3 protein, CDR3 DNA. A D gene is named only where the DNA matches it firmly. Where a row states a size, it is once, few, many or the class of an expanded clone; other rows omit it.

length: 17
D: .
J: TRBJ2-1
V: TRBV5-8
size: few
CDR3: CASSFSYGLFAANEQFF
DNA: TGTGCCAGCAGCTTCTCGTACGGACTCTTCGCCGCCAATGAGCAGTTCTTC

length: 16
D: .
J: TRBJ1-1
V: TRBV7-2
size: many
CDR3: CASSLAARTMNTEAFF
DNA: TGTGCCAGCAGCTTAGCCGCCAGGACCATGAACACTGAAGCTTTCTTT

length: 18
D: TRBD2
J: TRBJ2-1
V: TRBV20-1
size: few
CDR3: CSARPSRASGYLYNEQFF
DNA: TGCAGTGCTAGACCCTCCCGGGCTAGCGGCTATCTTTACAATGAGCAGTTCTTC

length: 17
D: .
J: TRBJ2-3
V: TRBV12-3/TRBV12-4
size: .
CDR3: CASSYSPIVTVPDTQYF
DNA: TGTGCCAGCAGTTATTCCCCTATAGTAACGGTTCCAGATACGCAGTATTTT

length: 17
D: TRBD2
J: TRBJ2-2
V: TRBV5-1
size: .
CDR3: CASSLGGGLGASGELFF
DNA: TGCGCCAGCAGCTTGGGCGGGGGTCTTGGAGCCAGCGGGGAGCTGTTTTTT

length: 14
D: .
J: TRBJ2-1
V: TRBV6-5
size: .
CDR3: CASSYSEGSNEQFF
DNA: TGTGCCAGCAGTTACTCAGAGGGAAGCAATGAGCAGTTCTTC

length: 15
D: TRBD2
J: TRBJ2-1
V: TRBV28
size: many
CDR3: CASSFKSSGTNEQFF
DNA: TGTGCCAGCAGTTTCAAGTCTAGCGGGACCAATGAGCAGTTCTTC

length: 15
D: TRBD2
J: TRBJ2-7
V: TRBV6-5
size: .
CDR3: CASSYFPSGTYEQYF
DNA: TGTGCCAGCAGTTACTTTCCTAGCGGGACCTACGAGCAGTACTTC

length: 18
D: TRBD2
J: TRBJ2-1
V: TRBV5-1
size: .
CDR3: CASSSYPPSGDSYNEQFF
DNA: TGCGCCAGCAGCTCCTACCCACCTAGCGGGGACTCCTACAATGAGCAGTTCTTC

length: 13
D: .
J: TRBJ2-2
V: TRBV25-1
size: few
CDR3: CASSMLETGELFF
DNA: TGTGCCAGCAGTATGTTGGAAACCGGGGAGCTGTTTTTT

length: 13
D: .
J: TRBJ2-1
V: TRBV27
size: many
CDR3: CASRSGSFVEQFF
DNA: TGTGCCAGCAGATCCGGGAGTTTCGTTGAGCAGTTCTTC

length: 14
D: .
J: TRBJ2-2
V: TRBV18
size: few
CDR3: CASSPPSGGGELFF
DNA: TGTGCCAGCTCACCACCTTCAGGAGGCGGGGAGCTGTTTTTT

length: 11
D: .
J: TRBJ2-5
V: TRBV5-1
size: many
CDR3: CASSLLETQYF
DNA: TGTGCCAGCAGTTTACTGGAGACCCAGTACTTC

length: 18
D: TRBD2
J: TRBJ2-4
V: TRBV11-2
size: many
CDR3: CASSWGLAGGPIKNIQYF
DNA: TGTGCCAGCAGCTGGGGACTAGCGGGAGGGCCGATCAAAAACATTCAGTACTTC

length: 15
D: TRBD1
J: TRBJ1-2
V: TRBV29-1
size: few
CDR3: CSVDRGTDLNYGYTF
DNA: TGCAGCGTTGATCGAGGGACAGATCTTAACTATGGCTACACCTTC

length: 15
D: TRBD2
J: TRBJ2-5
V: TRBV11-2
size: many
CDR3: CASSSLLAGKETQYF
DNA: TGTGCCAGCAGCTCGCTTCTAGCGGGAAAAGAGACCCAGTACTTC

length: 15
D: .
J: TRBJ2-1
V: TRBV19
size: few
CDR3: CASLHRAGRPDEQFF
DNA: TGTGCCAGTCTACACCGCGCTGGGCGGCCGGATGAGCAGTTCTTC

length: 12
D: .
J: TRBJ2-3
V: TRBV20-1
size: many
CDR3: CSARGYGDTQYF
DNA: TGCAGTGCTAGAGGGTATGGAGATACGCAGTATTTT

length: 12
D: TRBD1
J: TRBJ1-2
V: TRBV30
size: many
CDR3: CAWETGRYGYTF
DNA: TGTGCCTGGGAGACAGGGCGGTATGGCTACACCTTC

length: 18
D: .
J: TRBJ2-2
V: TRBV15
size: .
CDR3: CATSSPSVKGANTGELFF
DNA: TGTGCCACCAGCAGCCCCTCCGTTAAGGGGGCGAACACCGGGGAGCTGTTTTTT

length: 13
D: TRBD1
J: TRBJ1-1
V: TRBV29-1
size: many
CDR3: CSVGEGANTEAFF
DNA: TGCAGCGTTGGAGAGGGGGCTAACACTGAAGCTTTCTTT

length: 15
D: .
J: TRBJ2-1
V: TRBV5-1
size: .
CDR3: CASSPNKMEHNEQFF
DNA: TGCGCCAGCAGCCCCAACAAAATGGAGCACAATGAGCAGTTCTTC

length: 15
D: .
J: TRBJ2-3
V: TRBV5-1
size: .
CDR3: CASSLPGSGTDTQYF
DNA: TGCGCCAGCAGCTTGCCCGGGAGCGGGACAGATACGCAGTATTTT

length: 17
D: .
J: TRBJ2-1
V: TRBV7-2
size: few
CDR3: CASSLTLGFSPQNEQFF
DNA: TGTGCCAGCAGCCTTACTTTAGGGTTTAGCCCCCAGAATGAGCAGTTCTTC

length: 13
D: .
J: TRBJ2-1
V: TRBV7-3
size: many
CDR3: CASSLNTRNEQFF
DNA: TGTGCCAGCAGCTTAAATACTAGAAATGAGCAGTTCTTC

length: 14
D: TRBD2
J: TRBJ2-7
V: TRBV6-1
size: many
CDR3: CASSGEGWTYEQYF
DNA: TGTGCCAGCAGTGGGGAGGGTTGGACCTACGAGCAGTACTTC